This T cell receptor beta chain is drawn from a study of blood T cells in healthy people across ages. Overall study findings and caveats: Diversity figures based on one million T cells were deemed too low. The study found more naive CD4+ cells and higher diversity in long-lived than aged donors.

This clonotype appeared once. Its antigen is undetermined. Being one base from a much bigger clone, this may be a read error. The second PCR ran about 6 to 12 cycles with a sample-barcoded 5' primer and J-beta primers. Tags on each cDNA molecule came from a template-switch adaptor with 12 random nucleotides. Via MiXCR, TCRdb re-called the 5' RACE reads, giving one row per CDR3 protein. Among about 670,000 distinct CDR3 sequences listed, around 50% were seen once. The V gene's germline CDR1 is SGHRS and CDR2 YFSETQ. CDR3 length: 15 residues. The origin of this receptor is an elderly woman in good health. The sample taken for sequencing was blood. The chain uses TRBV5-1 and TRBJ2-3; D gene uncertain. CDR3 sequence reads: CAGSLAAGSTDTQYF. CDR3 DNA sequence: TGCGCCGGCAGCTTGGCCGCAGGTAGCACAGATACGCAGTATTTT.